This is a list of T cell receptor beta chains from one sample in a study of blood T cell repertoires in COVID-19. The protocol was immunoSEQ multiplex PCR, while the TCRdb copy is restricted to in-frame clones and leaves out a portion. The table includes approximately 240,000 clones, approximately 86% detected once. Source material: peripheral blood. These TCRs come from a woman aged 55-69 years with active or convalescent COVID-19. Both conserved end residues are part of each CDR3. D genes are given only for firm matches. Size is stated for part of the rows, as once, few or many counts, or as a class when the clone is expanded.

j_call | v_call | d_call | clone_size | cdr3_nt | cdr3_aa
TRBJ1-2 | TRBV5-1 | . | . | TGCGCCAGCAGCTTGGGAGGGGGTGACTATGGCTACACCTTC | CASSLGGGDYGYTF
TRBJ2-4 | TRBV11-3 | . | . | TGTGCCAGCAGCTCCGACGATTGGAGAAACATTCAGTACTTC | CASSSDDWRNIQYF
TRBJ2-1 | TRBV5-1 | TRBD2 | once | TGCGCCAGCAGCCCCGGACTAGACAATGAGCAGTTCTTC | CASSPGLDNEQFF
TRBJ1-3 | TRBV14 | . | . | TGTGCCAGCAGCCTTAGTCTTTGGGGAAACACCATATATTTT | CASSLSLWGNTIYF
TRBJ1-5 | TRBV19 | TRBD1 | few | TGTGCCAGTAGTGCGGACAGGGGGGGACTCAATCAGCCCCAGCATTTT | CASSADRGGLNQPQHF
TRBJ1-4 | TRBV5-6 | . | . | TGTGCCAGCAGCTCGGGACGGGAGAATGAAAAACTGTTTTTT | CASSSGRENEKLFF
TRBJ1-2 | TRBV7-2 | . | . | TGTGCCAGCAGCTCACAGGGTGGTCTCGATGGCTACACCTTC | CASSSQGGLDGYTF
TRBJ2-1 | TRBV11-2 | TRBD2 | . | TGTGCCAGCACCGGGGGGGCACTCTCCTACAATGAGCAGTTCTTC | CASTGGALSYNEQFF
TRBJ1-1 | TRBV15 | . | . | TGTGCCACCAGCAGAGACTTGGAGGGGTTAGGGGCTTTCTTT | CATSRDLEGLGAFF
TRBJ1-1 | TRBV2 | . | . | TGTGCCAGCAGTGAAGCGCTTCGACAGAACACTGAAGCTTTCTTT | CASSEALRQNTEAFF
TRBJ2-1 | TRBV21-1 | . | . | TGTGCCAGCAGCAAAAATGGACGGGATATTTACAATGAGCAGTTCTTC | CASSKNGRDIYNEQFF
TRBJ1-2 | TRBV24-1 | TRBD1 | . | TGTGCCACCAGTGATGGGACAGGGGGCGAGACGGGCGGCTACACCTTC | CATSDGTGGETGGYTF
TRBJ2-7 | TRBV6-5 | . | . | TGTGCCAGCAGGGGAGGGACAGGCGTCTACGAGCAGTACTTC | CASRGGTGVYEQYF
TRBJ2-6 | TRBV7-2 | . | . | TGTGCCAGCAGCTTGACAGCCGGGGCCAACGTCCTGACTTTC | CASSLTAGANVLTF
TRBJ2-1 | TRBV24-1 | . | once | TGTGCCACCAGTGATTTGGGGCGCGATGAGCAGTTCTTC | CATSDLGRDEQFF
TRBJ1-3 | TRBV19 | . | few | TGTGCCAGTAGTAAAGCATTTCTTGGAAACACCATATATTTT | CASSKAFLGNTIYF
TRBJ1-2 | TRBV16 | . | . | TGTGCCAGCAGCCTTGACGGGACTAACTATGGCTACACCTTC | CASSLDGTNYGYTF
TRBJ2-1 | TRBV5-5 | . | . | TGTGCCAGCAGCACTCGACCGGATAGGGGGGAGCAGTTCTTC | CASSTRPDRGEQFF